This T cell receptor (beta chain) was found in a study of tumor-infiltrating lymphocytes in primary liver carcinoma. It was from around 18-30 mg of unsorted bulk tissue that RNA and DNA were co-extracted. Patients' primary liver carcinoma was surgically resected. The CDR3 is made up of 16 amino acids. The ends were cut back, 0 bases at V and 1 base at J, with 10 bases in the middle. CDR1 and CDR2 (germline): SGHNT, YYREEE (reference sequence). General study results and limits: Present in all five tumor regions were only about 8-24% of the top clones.

A constant-region primer served to make TCR beta cDNA from about 490 ng total RNA. Each TCR beta library was derived from three nested multiplex PCR rounds that employed slightly modified ARM-PCR. Running 10 cycles apiece, the first two PCR rounds relied on TRBV1-TRBV30 forward primers together with a C-beta reverse primer. TCRdb called the multiplex PCR reads again in MiXCR, with one record for every CDR3 protein. The data contain about 48,000 distinct CDR3 sequences, 60% to 75% of them singletons. In its sample, this clonotype was seen many times. Its antigen remains unknown. This chain uses TRBV5-4 with TRBJ2-2; D might be TRBD2 (5 bases). The receptor's source is a man in his forties with primary liver carcinoma and hepatitis B virus infection. Material for sequencing was liver tumor tissue from sampling region 3. Subset here: tumor region T3, left-lateral pole. The DNA for the CDR3 is TGTGCCAGCAGCTTGGCCGAACGGGGGAACACCGGGGAGCTGTTTTTT. Translated, it gives CASSLAERGNTGELFF.